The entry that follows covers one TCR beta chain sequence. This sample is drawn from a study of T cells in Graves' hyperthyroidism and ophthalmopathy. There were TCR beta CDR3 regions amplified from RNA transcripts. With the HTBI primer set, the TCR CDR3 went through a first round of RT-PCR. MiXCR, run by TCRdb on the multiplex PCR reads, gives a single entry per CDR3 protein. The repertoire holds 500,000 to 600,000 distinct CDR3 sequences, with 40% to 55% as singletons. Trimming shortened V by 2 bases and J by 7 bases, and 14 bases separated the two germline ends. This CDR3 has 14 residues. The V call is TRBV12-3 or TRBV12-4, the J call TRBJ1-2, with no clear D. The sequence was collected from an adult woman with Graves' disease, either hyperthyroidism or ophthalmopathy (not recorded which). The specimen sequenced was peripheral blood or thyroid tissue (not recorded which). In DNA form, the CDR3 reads TGTGCCAGCAGTTTATCCAACGGTCGCGGTGGCTACACCTTC. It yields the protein CASSLSNGRGGYTF.